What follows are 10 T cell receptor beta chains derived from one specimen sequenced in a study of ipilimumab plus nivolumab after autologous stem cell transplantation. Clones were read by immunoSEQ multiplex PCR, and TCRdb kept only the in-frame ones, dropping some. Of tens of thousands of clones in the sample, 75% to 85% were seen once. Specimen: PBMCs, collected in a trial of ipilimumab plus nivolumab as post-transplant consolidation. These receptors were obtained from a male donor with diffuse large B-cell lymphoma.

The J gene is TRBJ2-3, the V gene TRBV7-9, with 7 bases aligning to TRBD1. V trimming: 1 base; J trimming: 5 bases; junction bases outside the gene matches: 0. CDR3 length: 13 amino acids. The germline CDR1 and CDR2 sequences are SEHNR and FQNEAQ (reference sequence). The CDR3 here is CASSLGQGDTQYF. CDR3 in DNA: TGTGCCAGCAGCTTAGGACAGGGAGATACGCAGTATTTT.

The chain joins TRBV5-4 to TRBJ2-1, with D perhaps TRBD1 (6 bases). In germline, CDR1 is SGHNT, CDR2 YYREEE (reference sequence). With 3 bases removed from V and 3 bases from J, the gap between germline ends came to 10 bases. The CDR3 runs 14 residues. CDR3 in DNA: TGTGCCAGCAGCTCGAAGGGGGTCTACAATGAGCAGTTCTTC. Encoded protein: CASSSKGVYNEQFF.

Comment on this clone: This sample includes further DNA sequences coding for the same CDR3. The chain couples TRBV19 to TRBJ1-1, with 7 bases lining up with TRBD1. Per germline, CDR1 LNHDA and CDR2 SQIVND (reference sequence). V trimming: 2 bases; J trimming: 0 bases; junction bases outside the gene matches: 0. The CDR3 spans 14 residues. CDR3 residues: CASSITGVNTEAFF. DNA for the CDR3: TGTGCCAGTAGTATAACAGGGGTGAACACTGAAGCTTTCTTT.

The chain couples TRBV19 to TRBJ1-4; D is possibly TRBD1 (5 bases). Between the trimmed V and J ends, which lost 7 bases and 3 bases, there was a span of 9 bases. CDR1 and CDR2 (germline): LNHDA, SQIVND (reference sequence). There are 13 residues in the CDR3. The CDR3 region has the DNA TGTGCCAGTACGACAGCAGCTAATGAAAAACTGTTTTTT. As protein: CASTTAANEKLFF.

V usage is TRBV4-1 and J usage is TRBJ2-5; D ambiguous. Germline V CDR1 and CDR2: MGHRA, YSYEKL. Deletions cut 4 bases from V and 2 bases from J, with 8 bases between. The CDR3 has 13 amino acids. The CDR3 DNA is TGCGCCAGCAGCCGGACGATACAAGAGACCCAGTACTTC. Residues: CASSRTIQETQYF.

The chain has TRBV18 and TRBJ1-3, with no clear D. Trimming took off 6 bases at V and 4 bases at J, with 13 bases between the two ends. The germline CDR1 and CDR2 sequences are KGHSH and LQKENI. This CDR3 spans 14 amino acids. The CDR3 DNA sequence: TGTGCCAGCTCTCCGCAGGCTGTCGGAAACACCATATATTTT. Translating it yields CASSPQAVGNTIYF.

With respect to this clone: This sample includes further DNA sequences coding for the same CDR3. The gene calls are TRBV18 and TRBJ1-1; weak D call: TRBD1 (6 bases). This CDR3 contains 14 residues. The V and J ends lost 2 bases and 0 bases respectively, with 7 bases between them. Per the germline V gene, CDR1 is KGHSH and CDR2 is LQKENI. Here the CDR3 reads CASSPRQVNTEAFF. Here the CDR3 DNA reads TGTGCCAGCTCACCAAGACAGGTGAACACTGAAGCTTTCTTT.

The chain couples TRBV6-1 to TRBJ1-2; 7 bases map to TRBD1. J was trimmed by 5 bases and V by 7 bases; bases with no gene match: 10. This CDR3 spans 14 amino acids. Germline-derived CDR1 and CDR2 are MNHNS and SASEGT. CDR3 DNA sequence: TGTGCCAGCACCGAAGGGGGCAGGCGGTATGGCTACACCTTC. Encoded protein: CASTEGGRRYGYTF.

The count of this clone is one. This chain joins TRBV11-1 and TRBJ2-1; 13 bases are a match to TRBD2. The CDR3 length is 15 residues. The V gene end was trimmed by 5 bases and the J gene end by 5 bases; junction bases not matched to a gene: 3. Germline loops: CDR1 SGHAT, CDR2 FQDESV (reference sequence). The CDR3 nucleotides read TGTGCCAGCAGCACCGGGACTAGCGGGAACAATGAGCAGTTCTTC. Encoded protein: CASSTGTSGNNEQFF. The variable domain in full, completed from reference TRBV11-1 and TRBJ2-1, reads EAEVAQSPRYKITEKSQAVAFWCDPISGHATLYWYRQILGQGPELLVQFQDESVVDDSQLPKDRFSAERLKGVDSTLKIQPAELGDSAMYLCASSTGTSGNNEQFFGPGTRLTVL.

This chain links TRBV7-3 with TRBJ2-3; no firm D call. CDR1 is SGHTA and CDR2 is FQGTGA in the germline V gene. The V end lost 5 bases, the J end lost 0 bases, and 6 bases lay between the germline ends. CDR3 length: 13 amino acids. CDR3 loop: CASSLQSTDTQYF. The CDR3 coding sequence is TGTGCCAGCAGCCTACAGAGCACAGATACGCAGTATTTT.